One and the same sample provided the 8 T cell receptor beta chains below, sequenced in a study of blood T cell repertoires in COVID-19. TCRdb's copy holds only in-frame clones and misses some; the assay was immunoSEQ multiplex PCR. Of around 360,000 clones listed, about 90% are singletons. Sequences were obtained from PBMCs or T cells enriched from blood (not recorded which). All receptors derive from a woman younger than 45 who had recovered from COVID-19.

This clone was observed a few times. The rearrangement links TRBV6-5 to TRBJ2-2; the match to TRBD1 covers 9 bases. Per germline, CDR1 MNHEY and CDR2 SVGAGI. The junction had 10 bases not matched to a gene; V was cut back by 7 bases and J by 7 bases. This CDR3 has 15 residues. CDR3 DNA: TGTGCCAGCAACCTACAGGGGGCGGATTACGGGGAGCTGTTTTTT. As protein: CASNLQGADYGELFF.

The chain combines TRBV24-1 with TRBJ2-3, with D tentatively TRBD1 (5 bases). CDR3 size: 13 residues. V lost 7 bases and J 2 bases, leaving 9 bases between the germline ends. Germline CDR1 and CDR2: KGHDR and SFDVKD. CDR3 coding DNA: TGTGCCACCAGGGCCAGGGACACAGATACGCAGTATTTT. It specifies CATRARDTDTQYF.

The table lists this clone with a count of one. This rearrangement joins TRBV28 to TRBJ1-2, with 10 bases that match TRBD1. This CDR3 spans 15 amino acids. The germline V gene has CDR1 MDHEN and CDR2 SYDVKM. V shed 6 bases, J shed 4 bases, and the junction held 8 bases outside the gene matches. CDR3 residues: CASRVGTGAFYGYTF. The CDR3 region has the DNA TGTGCCAGCAGGGTGGGGACAGGGGCCTTCTATGGCTACACCTTC.

Notes on this clone: This specimen includes other DNA sequences encoding the same CDR3. The CDR3 region is CASSPGANTEAFF. For the CDR3, the DNA is TGTGCCAGCTCACCAGGGGCGAACACTGAAGCTTTCTTT. The gene calls are TRBV18 and TRBJ1-1; TRBD1 might be the D (5 bases). V lost 2 bases and J lost 1, with 5 bases in between. The germline V gene has CDR1 KGHSH and CDR2 LQKENI. The CDR3 covers 13 residues.

This chain joins TRBV2 and TRBJ2-1, with TRBD2 matching 8 bases. The germline V gene has CDR1 SNHLY and CDR2 FYNNEI. This CDR3 is built from 16 residues. With 5 bases clipped from V and 1 base from J, the junction kept 7 bases outside the gene matches. CDR3 loop: CASSTTREVSYNEQFF. The DNA for the CDR3 is TGTGCCAGCAGTACAACGCGGGAGGTGTCCTACAATGAGCAGTTCTTC.

The chain carries TRBV6-1 and TRBJ2-7; D remains ambiguous. In germline, CDR1 is MNHNS, CDR2 SASEGT. The V gene lost 1 base and the J gene lost 4 bases, with 11 bases spanning the gap. This CDR3 is built from 14 residues. CDR3 DNA sequence: TGTGCCAGCAGTGAAGGAGCCTTCTTTTACGAGCAGTACTTC. Its translation is CASSEGAFFYEQYF.

This chain links TRBV5-1 with TRBJ2-7, with D perhaps TRBD1 (6 bases). Trimming took 0 bases from V and 7 from J, leaving 11 bases between them. In germline, CDR1 is SGHRS, CDR2 YFSETQ. CDR3 length equals 13 residues. The CDR3 loop reads CASSLGGQNEQYF. The CDR3 bases are TGCGCCAGCAGCTTGGGGGGGCAGAATGAGCAGTACTTC.

This chain joins TRBV2 and TRBJ2-1; the match to TRBD1 covers 7 bases. The CDR3 consists of 15 residues. Germline values: CDR1 SNHLY, CDR2 FYNNEI. V lost 6 bases to trimming and J lost 2 bases; unmatched junction nucleotides: 7. CDR3 residues: CASRGDRNTYNEQFF. The CDR3 DNA is TGTGCCAGCAGGGGGGACAGAAATACCTACAATGAGCAGTTCTTC. The full variable domain, in which reference TRBV2 and TRBJ2-1 provide the parts outside the CDR3, is EPEVTQTPSHQVTQMGQEVILRCVPISNHLYFYWYRQILGQKVEFLVSFYNNEISEKSEIFDDQFSVERPDGSNFTLKIRSTKLEDSAMYFCASRGDRNTYNEQFFGPGTRLTVL.